This is a list of T cell receptor beta chains from one sample in a study of cytomegalovirus exposure and HLA in healthy donors. TCRdb's copy holds only in-frame clones and misses some; the assay was immunoSEQ multiplex PCR. Of around 130,000 clones detected, around 66% appear once; the ten largest clones hold less than 9%. The sequenced sample was PBMCs. Every receptor here comes from a woman aged 40 to 55 in good health and CMV-seropositive. CDR3s include the opening cysteine and the closing phenylalanine or tryptophan. The D gene is left open where the match is weak. Only part of the rows carry a size: once, few, many, or a class if the clone is expanded.

V	D	J	size	CDR3	DNA
TRBV2	TRBD1	TRBJ2-2	NA	CASRNRGQNTGELFF	TGTGCCAGCAGGAACAGGGGCCAGAACACCGGGGAGCTGTTTTTT
TRBV9	TRBD2	TRBJ2-1	NA	CASSVEIAGDNEQFF	TGTGCCAGCAGCGTAGAGATAGCGGGGGACAATGAGCAGTTCTTC
TRBV2	NA	TRBJ2-7	NA	CASSPYDEQYF	TGTGCCAGCAGCCCCTACGACGAGCAGTACTTC
TRBV7-7	TRBD2	TRBJ2-1	NA	CASSFLPTSGRGPHNEQFF	TGTGCTAGCAGCTTTTTGCCGACTAGCGGGAGGGGCCCACACAATGAGCAGTTCTTC
TRBV28	NA	TRBJ2-2	NA	CASSVGQYTGELFF	TGTGCCAGCAGTGTGGGGCAATACACCGGGGAGCTGTTTTTT
TRBV5-6	NA	TRBJ1-2	many	CASSLQGGMLGYTF	TGTGCCAGCAGCTTGCAGGGAGGGATGCTTGGCTACACCTTC
TRBV2	NA	TRBJ2-7	few	CASSEQGPSAYEQYF	TGTGCCAGCAGTGAACAGGGCCCTAGCGCCTACGAGCAGTACTTC
TRBV14	TRBD1	TRBJ2-1	NA	CASRQTGFIGEQFF	TGTGCCAGCAGGCAGACAGGGTTCATTGGTGAGCAGTTCTTC
TRBV5-4	NA	TRBJ2-3	few	CASSPTTSFDTQYF	TGTGCCAGCAGCCCCACGACAAGCTTCGATACGCAGTATTTT
TRBV4-2	NA	TRBJ1-6	few	CASSQAPEADSPLHF	TGTGCCAGCAGCCAGGCTCCCGAGGCGGATTCACCCCTCCACTTT
TRBV19	TRBD1	TRBJ1-2	NA	CASSTRTGGGYGYTF	TGTGCCAGTAGTACCCGGACAGGGGGCGGCTATGGCTACACCTTC
TRBV6-5	NA	TRBJ2-3	NA	CASGSGGEETDTQYF	TGTGCCAGCGGCAGCGGTGGGGAGGAGACAGATACGCAGTATTTT
TRBV28	NA	TRBJ2-7	NA	CASTGGSTYEQYF	TGTGCCAGCACTGGCGGCAGTACCTACGAGCAGTACTTC
TRBV7-9	TRBD2	TRBJ2-3	few	CASSLEIAGGDTQYF	TGTGCCAGCAGCTTAGAGATAGCGGGAGGAGATACGCAGTATTTT
TRBV2	NA	TRBJ2-3	few	CASSAGVNSDTQYF	TGTGCCAGCAGTGCAGGGGTGAACTCAGATACGCAGTATTTT
TRBV28	NA	TRBJ2-3	few	CASSPPWGSGSPADTQYF	TGTGCCAGCAGCCCACCCTGGGGTAGCGGATCACCCGCAGATACGCAGTATTTT
TRBV7-6	NA	TRBJ1-1	NA	CASSLQALNTEAFF	TGTGCCAGCAGCTTACAGGCCCTGAACACTGAAGCTTTCTTT
TRBV27	TRBD2	TRBJ2-1	NA	CASSLMGGRSLKEQFF	TGTGCCAGCAGTTTAATGGGCGGGAGGTCGCTGAAGGAGCAGTTCTTC
TRBV7-8	NA	TRBJ2-4	NA	CASSLEGGLQGNIQYF	TGTGCCAGCAGCTTAGAGGGGGGCCTACAGGGGAACATTCAGTACTTC
TRBV11-2	NA	TRBJ2-4	NA	CASSPRSKNIQYF	TGTGCCAGCAGCCCTCGGAGCAAAAACATTCAGTACTTC
TRBV6-5	NA	TRBJ2-7	NA	CASSYSSLAERYEQYF	TGTGCCAGCAGTTACTCGAGTTTGGCGGAGCGTTACGAGCAGTACTTC
TRBV15	NA	TRBJ2-3	NA	CATSVASEYTQYF	TGTGCCACCAGCGTAGCTAGCGAGTATACGCAGTATTTT
TRBV6-6	NA	TRBJ1-4	NA	CASSREKLFF	TGTGCCAGCAGTCGGGAAAAACTGTTTTTT
TRBV6-1	TRBD1	TRBJ1-2	few	CASRGQEIYGYTF	TGTGCCAGCAGGGGACAGGAAATATATGGCTACACCTTC
TRBV28	NA	TRBJ2-7	NA	CASTPVWSYEQYF	TGTGCCAGCACCCCGGTATGGTCCTACGAGCAGTACTTC
TRBV19	NA	TRBJ1-2	NA	CASSIGPGVDYGYTF	TGTGCCAGTAGTATAGGGCCGGGGGTAGACTATGGCTACACCTTC
TRBV2	NA	TRBJ1-2	NA	CASSFTTNYGYPF	TGTGCCAGCAGTTTCACTACTAACTATGGCTACCCCTTC
TRBV4-1	TRBD1	TRBJ2-1	NA	CASSQGDRGYNEQFF	TGCGCCAGCAGCCAAGGGGACAGGGGATACAATGAGCAGTTCTTC
TRBV15	NA	TRBJ1-2	NA	CATSRDRGEYGYPF	TGTGCCACCAGCAGAGATCGGGGAGAATATGGCTACCCCTTC
TRBV7-3	NA	TRBJ2-1	NA	CASSFNSGSNEQFF	TGTGCCAGCAGCTTCAATAGCGGTAGCAATGAGCAGTTCTTC
TRBV13	NA	TRBJ2-7	many	CASSSDHEQYF	TGTGCCAGCAGCAGCGACCACGAGCAGTACTTC